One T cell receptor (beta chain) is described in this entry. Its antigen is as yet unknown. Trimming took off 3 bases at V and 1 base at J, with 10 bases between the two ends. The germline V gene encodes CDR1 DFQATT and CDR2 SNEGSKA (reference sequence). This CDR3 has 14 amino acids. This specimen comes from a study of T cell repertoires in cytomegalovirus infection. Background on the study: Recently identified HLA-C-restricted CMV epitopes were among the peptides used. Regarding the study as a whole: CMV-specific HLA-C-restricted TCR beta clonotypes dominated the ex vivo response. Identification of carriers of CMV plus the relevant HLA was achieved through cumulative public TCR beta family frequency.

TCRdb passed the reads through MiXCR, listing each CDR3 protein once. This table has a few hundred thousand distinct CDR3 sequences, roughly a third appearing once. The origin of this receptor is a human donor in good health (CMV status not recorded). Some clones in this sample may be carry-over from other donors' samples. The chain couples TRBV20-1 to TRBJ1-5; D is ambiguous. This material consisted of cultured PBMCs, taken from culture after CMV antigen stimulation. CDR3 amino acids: CSASGQRSNQPQHF. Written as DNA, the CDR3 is TGCAGTGCTAGCGGGCAGAGGAGCAATCAGCCCCAGCATTTT.